The 10 T cell receptor beta chains given below trace back to one sample, sequenced in a study of cytomegalovirus exposure and HLA in healthy donors. Sequencing used immunoSEQ multiplex PCR; TCRdb keeps in-frame clones, though not all of them. The sample consists of over 150,000 clones, roughly four fifths of them appearing once. The specimen was PBMCs. The receptor source for this set is a woman between 18 and 29 years old in good health and CMV-seropositive.

This chain links TRBV29-1 with TRBJ1-4; 10 nucleotides align to TRBD1. CDR3 size: 13 residues. Germline V lookup: CDR1 SQVTM, CDR2 ANQGSEA. Unmatched junction bases numbered 7, after V lost 7 bases and J lost 8 bases. The CDR3 sequence is CSAGDRGGEKLFF. The CDR3 coding sequence is TGCAGCGCCGGGGACAGGGGTGGGGAAAAACTGTTTTTT.

The gene calls are TRBV11-3 and TRBJ2-1; D may be TRBD1 (5 bases). Germline lookup yields CDR1 SGHNT and CDR2 YENEEA. The CDR3 is made up of 18 amino acids. V lost 0 bases and J 7 bases, leaving 22 bases between the germline ends. CDR3 in amino acids: CASSLDPIIFPRENEQFF. CDR3 nucleotide sequence: TGTGCCAGCAGCTTAGACCCAATAATCTTTCCCAGGGAAAATGAGCAGTTCTTC.

This clone was seen only a few times. The gene calls are TRBV5-1 and TRBJ2-3; possibly TRBD2 for D (6 bases). The length of the CDR3 is 14 residues. The V end lost 6 bases, the J end lost 3 bases, and 14 bases lay between the germline ends. CDR1 and CDR2 (germline): SGHRS, YFSETQ. The DNA of the CDR3 is TGCGCCAGCACTCCCTCGGAGGGGACAGATACGCAGTATTTT. It translates to CASTPSEGTDTQYF. The full variable domain, rest sourced from reference TRBV5-1 and TRBJ2-3, is KAGVTQTPRYLIKTRGQQVTLSCSPISGHRSVSWYQQTPGQGLQFLFEYFSETQRNKGNFPGRFSGRQFSNSRSEMNVSTLELGDSALYLCASTPSEGTDTQYFGPGTRLTVL.

The table lists this clone with a few counts. The rearrangement joins TRBV5-1 to TRBJ1-2, with D unclear. V lost 0 bases, J lost 5 bases, and 8 bases lay in between. The germline V gene encodes CDR1 SGHRS and CDR2 YFSETQ. The CDR3 loop spans 13 amino acids. The CDR3 protein is CASSLEQLYGYTF. The CDR3 bases are TGCGCCAGCAGCTTGGAACAGCTGTATGGCTACACCTTC.

The V gene is TRBV6-1, the J gene TRBJ2-1; a weak D match, TRBD1 (5 bases). The ends were cut back, 2 bases at V and 9 bases at J, with 23 bases in the middle. This CDR3 has 17 amino acids. The germline V gene has CDR1 MNHNS and CDR2 SASEGT. The CDR3 loop is CASSEYVLGQGGREQFF. The CDR3 region has the DNA TGTGCCAGCAGTGAATACGTGTTGGGCCAGGGTGGTCGTGAGCAGTTCTTC.

V gene TRBV29-1 combines with J gene TRBJ1-1, with D maybe TRBD1 (5 bases). The CDR3 totals 11 residues. Trimming took 7 bases from V and 3 from J, leaving 9 bases between them. Per germline, CDR1 SQVTM and CDR2 ANQGSEA. CDR3: CSAWGDTEAFF. The CDR3 region has the DNA TGCAGCGCCTGGGGGGACACTGAAGCTTTCTTT.

The V and J genes are TRBV10-3 and TRBJ1-2; the D is unclear. The CDR3 runs 11 residues. Per the germline V gene, CDR1 is ENHRY and CDR2 is SYGVKD. The V and J ends lost 3 bases and 8 bases respectively, with 7 bases between them. The CDR3 reads CAISDPGGYTF. Written as DNA, the CDR3 is TGTGCCATCAGTGACCCAGGAGGCTACACCTTC.

This chain joins TRBV6-5 and TRBJ2-2; tentatively, D is TRBD1 (5 bases). Between the trimmed V and J ends, which lost 2 bases and 3 bases, there was a span of 7 bases. Germline V CDR1 and CDR2: MNHEY, SVGAGI. This CDR3 has 14 amino acids. The CDR3 DNA follows: TGTGCCAGCAGTTACGGGGCGTACACCGGGGAGCTGTTTTTT. It translates to CASSYGAYTGELFF.

The chain joins TRBV18 to TRBJ2-7; TRBD2 might be the D (6 bases). This CDR3 is 15 amino acids long. V lost 4 bases and J 6 bases, leaving 19 bases between the germline ends. Germline V gene sequence: CDR1 KGHSH, CDR2 LQKENI. CDR3 DNA: TGTGCCAGCTCACAATCGGGAGCCGTGGGTAGCGAGCAGTACTTC. This encodes CASSQSGAVGSEQYF.

This chain uses TRBV4-2 with TRBJ2-5; possible D gene TRBD2, 6 bases. From germline, CDR1 is LGHNA and CDR2 YNFKEQ. This CDR3 spans 15 amino acids. Trimming cost V 4 bases and J 5 bases, with 17 bases left between them. CDR3 in amino acids: CASSPTATSGETQYF. The CDR3 DNA reads TGTGCCAGCAGCCCTACAGCGACTAGTGGTGAGACCCAGTACTTC.